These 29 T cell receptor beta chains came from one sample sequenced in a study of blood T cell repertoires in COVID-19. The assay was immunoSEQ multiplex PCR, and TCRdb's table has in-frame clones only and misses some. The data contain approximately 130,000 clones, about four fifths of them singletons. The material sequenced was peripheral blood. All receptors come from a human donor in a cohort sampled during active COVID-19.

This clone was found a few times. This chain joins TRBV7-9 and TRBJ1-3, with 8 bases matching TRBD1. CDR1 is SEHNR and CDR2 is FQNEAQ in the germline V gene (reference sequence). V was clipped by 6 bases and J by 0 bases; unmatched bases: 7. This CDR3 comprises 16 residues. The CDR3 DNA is TGTGCCAGCAGTTCGGGACAGGCTTACTCTGGAAACACCATATATTTT. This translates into CASSSGQAYSGNTIYF.

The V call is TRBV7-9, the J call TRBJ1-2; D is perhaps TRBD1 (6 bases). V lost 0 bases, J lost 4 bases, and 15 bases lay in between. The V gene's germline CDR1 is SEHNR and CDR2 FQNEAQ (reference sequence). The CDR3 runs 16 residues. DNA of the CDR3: TGTGCCAGCAGCTTAGCGGGGGCCCTGCGTGGCTATGGCTACACCTTC. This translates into CASSLAGALRGYGYTF.

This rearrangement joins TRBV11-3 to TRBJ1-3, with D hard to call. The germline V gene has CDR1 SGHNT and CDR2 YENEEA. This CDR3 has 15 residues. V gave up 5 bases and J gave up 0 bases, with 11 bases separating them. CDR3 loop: CASSLRGGSGNTIYF. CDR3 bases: TGTGCCAGCAGCCTACGGGGAGGCTCTGGAAACACCATATATTTT.

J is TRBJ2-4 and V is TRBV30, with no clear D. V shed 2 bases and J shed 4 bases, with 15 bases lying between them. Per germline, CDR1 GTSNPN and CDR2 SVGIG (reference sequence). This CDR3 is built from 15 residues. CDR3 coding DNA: TGTGCCTGGAGTCTACGTGGGCCCCAGAAAAACATTCAGTACTTC. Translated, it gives CAWSLRGPQKNIQYF.

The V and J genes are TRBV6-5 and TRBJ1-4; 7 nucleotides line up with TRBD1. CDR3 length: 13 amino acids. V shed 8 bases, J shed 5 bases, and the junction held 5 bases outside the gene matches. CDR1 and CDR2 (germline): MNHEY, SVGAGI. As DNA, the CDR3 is TGTGCCAGCCAGGGGGTTCCAAATGAAAAACTGTTTTTT. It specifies CASQGVPNEKLFF.

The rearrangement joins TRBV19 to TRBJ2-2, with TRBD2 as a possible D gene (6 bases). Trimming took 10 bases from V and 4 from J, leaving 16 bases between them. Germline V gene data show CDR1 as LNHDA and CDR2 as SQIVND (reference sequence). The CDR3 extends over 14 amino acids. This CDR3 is CATLGDLLTGELFF. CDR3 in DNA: TGTGCCACCCTCGGGGACTTGCTCACCGGGGAGCTGTTTTTT.

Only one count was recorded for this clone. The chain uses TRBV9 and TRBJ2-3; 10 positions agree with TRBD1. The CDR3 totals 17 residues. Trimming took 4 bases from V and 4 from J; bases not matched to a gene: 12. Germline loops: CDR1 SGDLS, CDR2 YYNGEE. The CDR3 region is CASSQPGQGVSSDTQYF. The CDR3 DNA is TGTGCCAGCAGCCAACCAGGACAGGGGGTTTCATCAGATACGCAGTATTTT.

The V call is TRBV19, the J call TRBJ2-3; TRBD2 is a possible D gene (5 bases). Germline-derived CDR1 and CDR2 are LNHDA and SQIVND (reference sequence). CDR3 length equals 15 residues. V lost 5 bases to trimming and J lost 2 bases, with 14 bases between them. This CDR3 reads CASSAWTSDTDTQYF. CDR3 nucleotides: TGTGCCAGTAGTGCCTGGACTTCCGACACAGATACGCAGTATTTT.

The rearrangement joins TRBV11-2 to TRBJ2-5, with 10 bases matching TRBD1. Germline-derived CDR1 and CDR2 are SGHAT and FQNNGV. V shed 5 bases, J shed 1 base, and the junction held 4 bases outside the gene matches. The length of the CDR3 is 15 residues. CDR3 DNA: TGTGCCAGCAGCAGACGACAGGGGGCCCAAGAGACCCAGTACTTC. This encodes CASSRRQGAQETQYF.

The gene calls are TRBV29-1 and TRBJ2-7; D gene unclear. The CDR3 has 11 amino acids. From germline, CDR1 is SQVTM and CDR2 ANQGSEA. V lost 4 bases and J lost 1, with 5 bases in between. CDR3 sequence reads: CSVARSYEQYF. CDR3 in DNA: TGCAGCGTTGCTCGGTCCTACGAGCAGTACTTC.

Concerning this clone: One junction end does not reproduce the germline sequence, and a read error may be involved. The CDR3 bases are TGTGCCAGCAGCCAAGAAAACCTAGCGGGCCCGAACTTC. Amino acids: CASSQENLAGPNF. The V and J genes are TRBV14 and TRBJ2-7; 8 nucleotides align to TRBD2. The CDR3 is 13 residues long. CDR1 is SGHDN, CDR2 FVKESK, per germline.

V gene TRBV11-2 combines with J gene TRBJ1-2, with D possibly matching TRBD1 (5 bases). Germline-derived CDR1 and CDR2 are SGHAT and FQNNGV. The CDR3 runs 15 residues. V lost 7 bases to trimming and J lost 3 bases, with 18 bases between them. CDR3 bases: TGTGCCAGCACCCGAGACCGGGGGATCGACTATGGCTACACCTTC. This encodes CASTRDRGIDYGYTF.

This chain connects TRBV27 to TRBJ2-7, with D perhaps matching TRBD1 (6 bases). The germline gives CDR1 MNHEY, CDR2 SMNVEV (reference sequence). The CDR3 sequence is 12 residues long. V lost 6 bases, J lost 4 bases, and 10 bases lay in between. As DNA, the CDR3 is TGTGCCAGCAGCCAAGACAGGTACGAGCAGTACTTC. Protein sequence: CASSQDRYEQYF.

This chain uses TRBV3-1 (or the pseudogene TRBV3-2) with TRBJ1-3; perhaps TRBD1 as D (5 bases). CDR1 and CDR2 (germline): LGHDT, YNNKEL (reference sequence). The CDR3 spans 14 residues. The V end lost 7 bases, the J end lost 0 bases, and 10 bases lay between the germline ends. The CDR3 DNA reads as TGTGCCAGCACGGACACACGCTCTGGAAACACCATATATTTT. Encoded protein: CASTDTRSGNTIYF.

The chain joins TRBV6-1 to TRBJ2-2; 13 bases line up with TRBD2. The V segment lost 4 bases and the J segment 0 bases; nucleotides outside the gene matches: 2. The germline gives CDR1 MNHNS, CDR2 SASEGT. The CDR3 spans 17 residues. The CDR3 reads CASSGLAGGTNTGELFF. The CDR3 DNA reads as TGTGCCAGCAGTGGACTAGCGGGGGGTACGAACACCGGGGAGCTGTTTTTT.

The DNA for the CDR3 is TGCGCCAGCAGCTACTCGGGACAGGGGGCGTCCGGGGAGCTGTTTTTT. Its translation is CASSYSGQGASGELFF. The chain couples TRBV5-1 to TRBJ2-2; TRBD1 matches at 12 bases. This CDR3 spans 16 amino acids. Germline CDR1 and CDR2: SGHRS and YFSETQ. The J segment lost 6 bases and the V segment lost 3 bases, leaving 6 bases of the junction unmatched.

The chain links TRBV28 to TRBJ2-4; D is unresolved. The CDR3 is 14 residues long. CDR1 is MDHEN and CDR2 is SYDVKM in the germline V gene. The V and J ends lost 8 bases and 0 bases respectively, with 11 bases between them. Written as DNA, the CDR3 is TGTGCCAGCCGAACAGAGTTAGCCAAAAACATTCAGTACTTC. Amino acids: CASRTELAKNIQYF.

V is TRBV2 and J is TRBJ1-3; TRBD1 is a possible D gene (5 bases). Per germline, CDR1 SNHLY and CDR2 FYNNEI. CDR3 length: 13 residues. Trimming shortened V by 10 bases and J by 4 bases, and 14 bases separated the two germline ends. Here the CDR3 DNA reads TGTGCCATCACCCCTAGGACAGGAAACACCATATATTTT. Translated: CAITPRTGNTIYF.

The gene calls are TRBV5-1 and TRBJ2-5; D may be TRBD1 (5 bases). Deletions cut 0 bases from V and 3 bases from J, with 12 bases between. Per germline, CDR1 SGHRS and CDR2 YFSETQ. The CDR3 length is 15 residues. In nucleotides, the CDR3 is TGCGCCAGCAGCTTGGCAGGGAATTGGGAAGAGACCCAGTACTTC. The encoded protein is CASSLAGNWEETQYF.

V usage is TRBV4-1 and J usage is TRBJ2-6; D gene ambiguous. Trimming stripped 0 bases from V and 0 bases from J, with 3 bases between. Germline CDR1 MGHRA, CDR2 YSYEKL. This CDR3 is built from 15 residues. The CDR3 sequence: CASSQDRSGANVLTF. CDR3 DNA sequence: TGCGCCAGCAGCCAAGATCGCTCTGGGGCCAACGTCCTGACTTTC.

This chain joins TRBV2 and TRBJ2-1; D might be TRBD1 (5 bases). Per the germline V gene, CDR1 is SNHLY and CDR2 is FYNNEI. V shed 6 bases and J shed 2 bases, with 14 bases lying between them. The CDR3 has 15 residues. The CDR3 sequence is CASSQGSGPYNEQFF. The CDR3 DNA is TGTGCCAGCAGCCAGGGTAGTGGCCCCTACAATGAGCAGTTCTTC. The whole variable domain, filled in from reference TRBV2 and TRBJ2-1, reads EPEVTQTPSHQVTQMGQEVILRCVPISNHLYFYWYRQILGQKVEFLVSFYNNEISEKSEIFDDQFSVERPDGSNFTLKIRSTKLEDSAMYFCASSQGSGPYNEQFFGPGTRLTVL.

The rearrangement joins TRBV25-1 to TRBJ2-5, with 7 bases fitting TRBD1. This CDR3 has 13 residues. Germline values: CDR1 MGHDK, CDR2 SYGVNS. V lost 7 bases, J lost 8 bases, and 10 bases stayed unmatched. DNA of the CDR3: TGTGCCAGCACCCCTGACAGGACAGGCACCCAGTACTTC. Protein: CASTPDRTGTQYF.

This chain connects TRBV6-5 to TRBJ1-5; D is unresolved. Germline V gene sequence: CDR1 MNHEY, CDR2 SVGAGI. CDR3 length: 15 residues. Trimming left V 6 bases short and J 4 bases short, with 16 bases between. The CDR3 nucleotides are TGTGCCAGCAGCCCAGCGACCGTCGCGAATCAGCCCCAGCATTTT. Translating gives CASSPATVANQPQHF.

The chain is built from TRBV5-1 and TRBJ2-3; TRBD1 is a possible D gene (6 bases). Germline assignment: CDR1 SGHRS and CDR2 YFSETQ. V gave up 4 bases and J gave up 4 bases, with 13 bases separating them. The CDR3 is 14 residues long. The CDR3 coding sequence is TGCGCCAGCAGCCCCGGACAGAGCGCAGATACGCAGTATTTT. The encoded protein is CASSPGQSADTQYF.

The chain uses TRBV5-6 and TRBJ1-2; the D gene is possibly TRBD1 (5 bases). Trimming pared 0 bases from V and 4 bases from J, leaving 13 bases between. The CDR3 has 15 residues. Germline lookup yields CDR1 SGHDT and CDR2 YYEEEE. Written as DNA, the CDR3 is TGTGCCAGCAGCTTGGGAGGGGACTCTATCTATGGCTACACCTTC. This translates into CASSLGGDSIYGYTF.

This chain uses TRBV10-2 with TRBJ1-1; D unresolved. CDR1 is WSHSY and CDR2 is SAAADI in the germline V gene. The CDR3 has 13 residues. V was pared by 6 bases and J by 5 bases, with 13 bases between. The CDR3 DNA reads TGCGCCAGCAGATTAGAGGGTGAAACTGAAGCTTTCTTT. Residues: CASRLEGETEAFF.

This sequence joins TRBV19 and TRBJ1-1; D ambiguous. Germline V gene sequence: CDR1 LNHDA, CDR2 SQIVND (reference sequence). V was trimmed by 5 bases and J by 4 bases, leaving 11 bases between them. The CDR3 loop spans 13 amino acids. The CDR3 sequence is CASSSQVGTEAFF. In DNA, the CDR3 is TGTGCCAGTAGTTCGCAGGTAGGCACTGAAGCTTTCTTT.

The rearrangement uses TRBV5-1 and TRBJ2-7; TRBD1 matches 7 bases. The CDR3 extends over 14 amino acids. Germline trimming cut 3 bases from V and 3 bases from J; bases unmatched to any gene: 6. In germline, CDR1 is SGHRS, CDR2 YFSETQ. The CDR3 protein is CASSSGDRNYEQYF. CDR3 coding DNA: TGCGCCAGCAGCTCCGGGGACAGAAACTACGAGCAGTACTTC.

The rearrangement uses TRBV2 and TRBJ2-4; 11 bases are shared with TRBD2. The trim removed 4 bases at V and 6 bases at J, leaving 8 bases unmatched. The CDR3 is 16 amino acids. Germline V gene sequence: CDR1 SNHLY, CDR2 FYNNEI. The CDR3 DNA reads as TGTGCCAGCAGTGGACTAGCGGGGACCTCGGGAAACATTCAGTACTTC. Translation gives CASSGLAGTSGNIQYF.